This T cell receptor beta chain was captured by sequencing in a study of blood T cell repertoires in COVID-19. CDR1 and CDR2 from the germline V gene are SGHDT and YYEEEE. V lost 1 base and J 0 bases, leaving 11 bases between the germline ends. The CDR3 consists of 17 residues. Produced via immunoSEQ multiplex PCR; TCRdb's table is partial and in-frame only. The table lists 80,000 or so clones, about nine tenths of them singletons, with about 1% in the top ten. This chain connects TRBV5-6 to TRBJ2-6; D gene uncertain. The sequenced sample was peripheral blood. The source of this sequence is a woman in her 50s in a cohort sampled during active COVID-19. The CDR3 DNA is TGTGCCAGCAGCTTGAGTTTGTCCAGCTCTGGGGCCAACGTCCTGACTTTC. It translates to CASSLSLSSSGANVLTF.